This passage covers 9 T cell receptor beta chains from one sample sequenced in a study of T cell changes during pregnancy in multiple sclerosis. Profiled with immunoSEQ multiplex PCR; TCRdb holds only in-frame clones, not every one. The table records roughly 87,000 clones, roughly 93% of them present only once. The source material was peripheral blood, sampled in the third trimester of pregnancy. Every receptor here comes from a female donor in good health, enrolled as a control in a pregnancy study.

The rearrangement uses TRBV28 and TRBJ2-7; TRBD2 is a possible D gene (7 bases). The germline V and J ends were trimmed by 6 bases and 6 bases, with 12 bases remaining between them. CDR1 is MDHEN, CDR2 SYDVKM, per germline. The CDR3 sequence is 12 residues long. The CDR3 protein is CASRAGAGEQYF. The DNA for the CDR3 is TGTGCCAGCAGGGCGGGGGCGGGCGAGCAGTACTTC.

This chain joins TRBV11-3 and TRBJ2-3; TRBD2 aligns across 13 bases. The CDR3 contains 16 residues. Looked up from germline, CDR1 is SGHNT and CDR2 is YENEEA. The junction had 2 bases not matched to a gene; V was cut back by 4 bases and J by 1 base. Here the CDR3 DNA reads TGTGCCAGCAGCTCGGGGACTAGCGGGGGCACAGATACGCAGTATTTT. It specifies CASSSGTSGGTDTQYF.

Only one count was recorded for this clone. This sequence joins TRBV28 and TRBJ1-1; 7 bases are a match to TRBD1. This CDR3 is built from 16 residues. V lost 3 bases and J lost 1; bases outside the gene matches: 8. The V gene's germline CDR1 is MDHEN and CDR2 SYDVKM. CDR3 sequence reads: CASSFLGQVANTEAFF. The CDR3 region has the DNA TGTGCCAGCAGTTTTTTAGGACAGGTCGCGAACACTGAAGCTTTCTTT.

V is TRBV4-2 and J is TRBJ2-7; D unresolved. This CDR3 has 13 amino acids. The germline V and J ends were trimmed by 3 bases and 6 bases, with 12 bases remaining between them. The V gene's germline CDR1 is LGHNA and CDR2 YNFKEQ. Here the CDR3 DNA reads TGTGCCAGCAGCCATGAAGTCGGGTCCGAGCAGTACTTC. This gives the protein CASSHEVGSEQYF.

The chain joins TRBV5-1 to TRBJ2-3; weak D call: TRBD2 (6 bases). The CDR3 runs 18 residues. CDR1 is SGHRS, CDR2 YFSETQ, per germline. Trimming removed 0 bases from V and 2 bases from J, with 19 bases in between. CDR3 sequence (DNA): TGCGCCAGCAGCTTGGGTGGACTAACCCTACGACCCACAGATACGCAGTATTTT. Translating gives CASSLGGLTLRPTDTQYF.

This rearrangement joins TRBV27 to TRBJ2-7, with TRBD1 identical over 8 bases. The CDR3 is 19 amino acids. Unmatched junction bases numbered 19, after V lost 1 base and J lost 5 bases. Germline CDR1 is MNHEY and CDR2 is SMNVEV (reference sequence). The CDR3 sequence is CASSLFFRGLEGMGNEQYF. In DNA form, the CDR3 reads TGTGCCAGCAGTTTATTCTTCAGGGGGCTGGAGGGAATGGGAAACGAGCAGTACTTC.

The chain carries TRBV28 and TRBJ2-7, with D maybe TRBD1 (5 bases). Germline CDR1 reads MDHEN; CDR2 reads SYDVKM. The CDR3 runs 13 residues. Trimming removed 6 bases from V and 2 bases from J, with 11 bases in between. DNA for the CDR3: TGTGCCAGCAGCGGACACCCCACCTACGAGCAGTACTTC. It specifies CASSGHPTYEQYF. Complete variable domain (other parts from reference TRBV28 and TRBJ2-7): DVKVTQSSRYLVKRTGEKVFLECVQDMDHENMFWYRQDPGLGLRLIYFSYDVKMKEKGDIPEGYSVSREKKERFSLILESASTNQTSMYLCASSGHPTYEQYFGPGTRLTVT.

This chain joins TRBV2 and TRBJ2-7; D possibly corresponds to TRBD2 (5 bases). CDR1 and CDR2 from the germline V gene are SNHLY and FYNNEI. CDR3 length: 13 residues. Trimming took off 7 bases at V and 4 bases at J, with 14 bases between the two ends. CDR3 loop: CASTEGGGYEQYF. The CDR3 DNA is TGTGCCAGCACCGAAGGAGGCGGATACGAGCAGTACTTC.

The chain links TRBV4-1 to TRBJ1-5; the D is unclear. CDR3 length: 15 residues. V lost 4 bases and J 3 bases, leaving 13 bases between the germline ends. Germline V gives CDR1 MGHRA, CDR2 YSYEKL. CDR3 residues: CASSLVAAFNQPQHF. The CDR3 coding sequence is TGCGCCAGCAGCCTTGTGGCTGCCTTCAATCAGCCCCAGCATTTT.